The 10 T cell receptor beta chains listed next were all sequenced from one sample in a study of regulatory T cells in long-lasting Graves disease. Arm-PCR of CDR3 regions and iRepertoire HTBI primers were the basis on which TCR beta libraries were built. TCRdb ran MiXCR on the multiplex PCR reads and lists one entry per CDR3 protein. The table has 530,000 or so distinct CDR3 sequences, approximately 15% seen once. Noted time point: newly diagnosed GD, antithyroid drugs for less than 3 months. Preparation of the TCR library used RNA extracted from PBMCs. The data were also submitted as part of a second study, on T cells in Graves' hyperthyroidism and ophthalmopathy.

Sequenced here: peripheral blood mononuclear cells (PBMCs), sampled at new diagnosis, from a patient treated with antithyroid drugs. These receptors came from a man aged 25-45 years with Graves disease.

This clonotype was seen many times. The CDR3 protein is CASSPSPPGIQYF. For the CDR3, the DNA is TGTGCCAGCAGCCCTAGTCCCCCGGGTATTCAGTACTTC. The V and J genes are TRBV27 and TRBJ2-4; D remains ambiguous. There are 13 residues in the CDR3. CDR1 MNHEY and CDR2 SMNVEV come from the germline V gene (reference sequence). V was trimmed by 6 bases and J by 10 bases, leaving 16 bases between them.

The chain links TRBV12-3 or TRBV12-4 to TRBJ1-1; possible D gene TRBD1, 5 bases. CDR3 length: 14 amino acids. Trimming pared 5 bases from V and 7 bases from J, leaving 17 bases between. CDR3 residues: CASSQDRRIGEAFF. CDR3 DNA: TGTGCCAGCAGTCAAGACAGACGGATAGGTGAAGCTTTCTTT.

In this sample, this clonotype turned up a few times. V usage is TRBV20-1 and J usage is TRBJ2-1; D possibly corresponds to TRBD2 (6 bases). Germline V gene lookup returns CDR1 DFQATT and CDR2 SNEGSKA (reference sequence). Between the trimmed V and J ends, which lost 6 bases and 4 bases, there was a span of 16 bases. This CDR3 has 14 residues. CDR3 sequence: CSAPPPGRYNEQFF. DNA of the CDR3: TGCAGTGCCCCTCCTCCGGGGAGGTACAATGAGCAGTTCTTC.

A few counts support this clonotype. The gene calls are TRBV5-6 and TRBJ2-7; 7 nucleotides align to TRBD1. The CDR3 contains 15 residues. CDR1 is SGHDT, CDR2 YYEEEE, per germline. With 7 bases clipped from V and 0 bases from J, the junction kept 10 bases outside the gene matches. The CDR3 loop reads CASEGEGASSYEQYF. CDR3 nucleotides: TGTGCCAGCGAAGGTGAGGGGGCGAGCTCCTACGAGCAGTACTTC. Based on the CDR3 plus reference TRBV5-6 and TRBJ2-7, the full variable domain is DAGVTQSPTHLIKTRGQQVTLRCSPKSGHDTVSWYQQALGQGPQFIFQYYEEEERQRGNFPDRFSGHQFPNYSSELNVNALLLGDSALYLCASEGEGASSYEQYFGPGTRLTVT.

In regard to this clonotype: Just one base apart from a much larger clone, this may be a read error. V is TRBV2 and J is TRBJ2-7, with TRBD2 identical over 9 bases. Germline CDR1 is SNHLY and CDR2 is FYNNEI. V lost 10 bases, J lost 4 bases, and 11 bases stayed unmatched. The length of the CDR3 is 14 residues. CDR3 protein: CATYVAGELYEQYF. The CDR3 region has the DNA TGTGCCACCTACGTAGCGGGAGAGTTGTACGAGCAGTACTTC.

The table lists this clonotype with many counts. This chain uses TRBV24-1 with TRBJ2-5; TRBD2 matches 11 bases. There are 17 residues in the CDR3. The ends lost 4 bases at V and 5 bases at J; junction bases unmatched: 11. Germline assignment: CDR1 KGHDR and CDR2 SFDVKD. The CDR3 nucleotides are TGTGCCACCAGTGACCCCATCACTAGCGGGAGTAGGGAGACCCAGTACTTC. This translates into CATSDPITSGSRETQYF.

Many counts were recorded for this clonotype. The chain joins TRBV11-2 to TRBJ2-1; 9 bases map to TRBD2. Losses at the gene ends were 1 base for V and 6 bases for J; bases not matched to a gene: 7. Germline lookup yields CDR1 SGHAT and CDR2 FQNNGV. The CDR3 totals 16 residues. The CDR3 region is CASSLGVSGSSNEQFF. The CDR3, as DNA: TGTGCCAGCAGCTTAGGGGTTAGCGGGAGCTCCAATGAGCAGTTCTTC.

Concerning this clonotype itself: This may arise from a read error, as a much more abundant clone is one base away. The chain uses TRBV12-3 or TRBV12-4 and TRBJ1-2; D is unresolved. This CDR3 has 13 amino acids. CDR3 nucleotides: TGTGCCAACAGTTTGGGTATACGTGGTGGCTACACCTTC. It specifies CANSLGIRGGYTF.

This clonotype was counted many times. CDR3 region: CASSPSVPAYEQYF. CDR3 sequence (DNA): TGTGCCAGCAGCCCCTCAGTGCCCGCCTACGAGCAGTACTTC. The chain is built from TRBV13 and TRBJ2-7; D gene uncertain. The CDR3 runs to 14 residues. V was pared by 5 bases and J by 2 bases, with 13 bases between. CDR1 and CDR2 from the germline V gene are PRHDT and FYEKMQ (reference sequence).

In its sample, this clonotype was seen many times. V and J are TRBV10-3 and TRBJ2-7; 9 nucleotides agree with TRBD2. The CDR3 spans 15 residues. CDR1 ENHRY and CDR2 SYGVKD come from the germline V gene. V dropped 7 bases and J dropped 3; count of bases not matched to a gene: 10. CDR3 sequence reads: CAIKSAGGADYEQYF. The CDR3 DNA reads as TGTGCCATCAAGTCGGCGGGAGGGGCAGACTACGAGCAGTACTTC.